Listed below are T cell receptor beta chains from one sample, sequenced in a study of shared clonotypes between healthy human individuals. Data came from immunoSEQ multiplex PCR; TCRdb stores just in-frame clones and leaves some out. Of over a million clones in the sample, 98% were seen once. The sequencing sample was made of naive CD4+ T cells sorted from blood. Receptors originate from a man aged 30 to 45 in good health. Both conserved end residues are part of each CDR3. The order of the fields is clone size, V gene, J gene, D gene, CDR3 protein, CDR3 DNA. D genes are given only for firm matches. Rows give clone size only sometimes, using once, few, many, or a class for an expanded clone.

abundance: once
v_gene: TRBV4-1
j_gene: TRBJ2-1
d_gene: TRBD1
CDR3aa: CASSHGQGPGINEQFF
CDR3nt: TGCGCCAGCAGCCATGGACAGGGTCCGGGGATTAATGAGCAGTTCTTC

abundance: -
v_gene: TRBV2
j_gene: TRBJ2-5
d_gene: -
CDR3aa: CASLEEYQETQYF
CDR3nt: TGTGCCTCACTGGAGGAGTACCAAGAGACCCAGTACTTC

abundance: -
v_gene: TRBV4-1
j_gene: TRBJ2-2
d_gene: -
CDR3aa: CASSQLPLGLSTGELFF
CDR3nt: TGCGCCAGCAGCCAATTACCATTAGGGCTTTCCACCGGGGAGCTGTTTTTT

abundance: once
v_gene: TRBV29-1
j_gene: TRBJ2-5
d_gene: TRBD2
CDR3aa: CSVEGGFSGETQYF
CDR3nt: TGCAGCGTTGAGGGCGGCTTTAGCGGGGAGACCCAGTACTTC

abundance: -
v_gene: TRBV2
j_gene: TRBJ1-4
d_gene: -
CDR3aa: CASRRETTNEKLFF
CDR3nt: TGTGCCAGCAGGAGAGAAACAACTAATGAAAAACTGTTTTTT

abundance: -
v_gene: TRBV7-9
j_gene: TRBJ2-7
d_gene: TRBD2
CDR3aa: CASSPILGLAGGNSYEQYF
CDR3nt: TGTGCCAGCAGCCCCATCTTGGGCCTAGCGGGAGGGAACTCCTACGAGCAGTACTTC

abundance: -
v_gene: TRBV19
j_gene: TRBJ1-3
d_gene: -
CDR3aa: CASSGLQGHSSGNTIYF
CDR3nt: TGTGCCAGTAGTGGCCTACAGGGTCATAGCTCTGGAAACACCATATATTTT

abundance: -
v_gene: TRBV29-1
j_gene: TRBJ2-3
d_gene: TRBD2
CDR3aa: CSVAPNGRYTDTQYF
CDR3nt: TGCAGCGTTGCCCCTAACGGGAGGTACACAGATACGCAGTATTTT

abundance: -
v_gene: TRBV28
j_gene: TRBJ2-3
d_gene: -
CDR3aa: CASSLIQGNTDTQYF
CDR3nt: TGTGCCAGCAGTTTAATCCAGGGGAACACAGATACGCAGTATTTT

abundance: -
v_gene: TRBV5-5
j_gene: TRBJ2-3
d_gene: -
CDR3aa: CASSLRTDTQYF
CDR3nt: TGTGCCAGCAGCCTGCGCACAGATACGCAGTATTTT

abundance: -
v_gene: TRBV5-1
j_gene: TRBJ2-7
d_gene: TRBD2
CDR3aa: CASSLLSLAGNYEQYF
CDR3nt: TGCGCCAGCAGCTTGTTAAGCCTAGCGGGAAATTACGAGCAGTACTTC

abundance: -
v_gene: TRBV7-9
j_gene: TRBJ1-1
d_gene: -
CDR3aa: CASSLALPGETEAFF
CDR3nt: TGTGCCAGCAGCTTAGCGCTCCCAGGGGAGACTGAAGCTTTCTTT

abundance: -
v_gene: TRBV19
j_gene: TRBJ2-7
d_gene: -
CDR3aa: CASRVGDEQYF
CDR3nt: TGTGCCAGTAGAGTTGGGGACGAGCAGTACTTC

abundance: -
v_gene: TRBV7-9
j_gene: TRBJ2-2
d_gene: -
CDR3aa: CASSFQRHPGTGELFF
CDR3nt: TGTGCCAGCAGCTTTCAGCGACACCCGGGGACCGGGGAGCTGTTTTTT

abundance: -
v_gene: TRBV7-2
j_gene: TRBJ1-5
d_gene: -
CDR3aa: CASSLVETGHQPQHF
CDR3nt: TGTGCCAGCAGCTTAGTAGAGACAGGCCATCAGCCCCAGCATTTT

abundance: -
v_gene: TRBV5-5
j_gene: TRBJ2-7
d_gene: TRBD2
CDR3aa: CASSLDGAGGSYEQYF
CDR3nt: TGTGCCAGCAGCTTGGACGGAGCGGGAGGGTCCTACGAGCAGTACTTC

abundance: -
v_gene: TRBV27
j_gene: TRBJ2-1
d_gene: -
CDR3aa: CAGPDYNEQFF
CDR3nt: TGTGCCGGCCCAGATTACAATGAGCAGTTCTTC

abundance: -
v_gene: TRBV6-1
j_gene: TRBJ1-2
d_gene: -
CDR3aa: CASKGYINGYTF
CDR3nt: TGTGCCAGCAAAGGTTACATTAATGGCTACACCTTC

abundance: -
v_gene: TRBV19
j_gene: TRBJ1-4
d_gene: -
CDR3aa: CASSIQAVRANEKLFF
CDR3nt: TGTGCCAGTAGTATCCAGGCGGTGAGGGCTAATGAAAAACTGTTTTTT

abundance: -
v_gene: TRBV7-2
j_gene: TRBJ1-5
d_gene: -
CDR3aa: CASSSGSDGNQPQHF
CDR3nt: TGTGCCAGCAGCTCCGGATCGGACGGCAATCAGCCCCAGCATTTT

abundance: -
v_gene: TRBV4-2
j_gene: TRBJ1-4
d_gene: -
CDR3aa: CASSQGTAATNEKLFF
CDR3nt: TGTGCCAGCAGCCAAGGGACAGCAGCAACTAATGAAAAACTGTTTTTT

abundance: -
v_gene: TRBV2
j_gene: TRBJ2-1
d_gene: TRBD2
CDR3aa: CASRKTSGRYNEQFF
CDR3nt: TGTGCCAGCAGAAAAACTAGCGGGAGGTACAATGAGCAGTTCTTC

abundance: -
v_gene: TRBV14
j_gene: TRBJ2-5
d_gene: -
CDR3aa: CASSQTGLPKTQYF
CDR3nt: TGTGCCAGCAGCCAAACAGGGTTGCCGAAGACCCAGTACTTC

abundance: -
v_gene: TRBV5-5
j_gene: TRBJ2-1
d_gene: TRBD2
CDR3aa: CASLGLAGGQSSYNEQFF
CDR3nt: TGTGCCAGTTTGGGACTAGCGGGAGGGCAAAGCTCCTACAATGAGCAGTTCTTC

abundance: -
v_gene: TRBV19
j_gene: TRBJ2-7
d_gene: TRBD1
CDR3aa: CASSIGTGANSYEQYF
CDR3nt: TGTGCCAGTAGTATCGGTACAGGGGCCAACTCCTACGAGCAGTACTTC

abundance: -
v_gene: TRBV9
j_gene: TRBJ2-7
d_gene: TRBD1
CDR3aa: CASSKTGQGYEQYF
CDR3nt: TGTGCCAGCAGCAAAACGGGACAGGGCTACGAGCAGTACTTC

abundance: -
v_gene: TRBV11-2
j_gene: TRBJ2-5
d_gene: -
CDR3aa: CASSAYRVQTQYF
CDR3nt: TGTGCCAGCAGCGCGTACAGGGTTCAGACCCAGTACTTC

abundance: -
v_gene: TRBV9
j_gene: TRBJ2-3
d_gene: -
CDR3aa: CASSVGRGTDTQYF
CDR3nt: TGTGCCAGCAGCGTAGGGCGGGGCACAGATACGCAGTATTTT

abundance: -
v_gene: TRBV6-5
j_gene: TRBJ1-4
d_gene: TRBD1
CDR3aa: CASSYSGQTNEKLFF
CDR3nt: TGTGCCAGCAGTTACTCGGGACAGACAAATGAAAAACTGTTTTTT

abundance: -
v_gene: TRBV5-4
j_gene: TRBJ2-1
d_gene: TRBD2
CDR3aa: CASSLAGLAGVSEQFF
CDR3nt: TGTGCCAGCAGCTTGGCCGGTCTAGCGGGAGTTTCGGAGCAGTTCTTC

abundance: -
v_gene: TRBV18
j_gene: TRBJ1-4
d_gene: -
CDR3aa: CASSPIRLWGKEKLFF
CDR3nt: TGTGCCAGCTCCCCCATTAGGTTGTGGGGCAAAGAAAAACTGTTTTTT

abundance: -
v_gene: TRBV7-2
j_gene: TRBJ2-2
d_gene: -
CDR3aa: CASTGRVLSRTGELFF
CDR3nt: TGTGCCAGCACCGGACGGGTTTTGTCCAGGACCGGGGAGCTGTTTTTT

abundance: -
v_gene: TRBV18
j_gene: TRBJ1-4
d_gene: TRBD1
CDR3aa: CASSATGVNEKLFF
CDR3nt: TGTGCCAGCTCAGCGACAGGGGTTAATGAAAAACTGTTTTTT

abundance: -
v_gene: TRBV13
j_gene: TRBJ2-1
d_gene: TRBD1
CDR3aa: CASSLGSGTALNEQFF
CDR3nt: TGTGCCAGCAGCTTAGGCTCCGGGACAGCACTCAATGAGCAGTTCTTC

abundance: -
v_gene: TRBV5-1
j_gene: TRBJ2-1
d_gene: -
CDR3aa: CASSLDLHNEQFF
CDR3nt: TGCGCCAGCAGCTTGGACCTTCACAATGAGCAGTTCTTC

abundance: -
v_gene: TRBV9
j_gene: TRBJ2-7
d_gene: TRBD1
CDR3aa: CASSVGTGINYEQYF
CDR3nt: TGTGCCAGCAGCGTCGGGACAGGGATAAACTACGAGCAGTACTTC

abundance: -
v_gene: TRBV28
j_gene: TRBJ1-2
d_gene: -
CDR3aa: CASSLFGAGYTF
CDR3nt: TGTGCCAGCAGTTTATTTGGTGCGGGCTACACCTTC

abundance: -
v_gene: TRBV2
j_gene: TRBJ2-7
d_gene: -
CDR3aa: CASTETANEQYF
CDR3nt: TGTGCCAGCACGGAGACCGCTAACGAGCAGTACTTC

abundance: -
v_gene: TRBV6-1
j_gene: TRBJ2-1
d_gene: -
CDR3aa: CASSLTTYNEQFF
CDR3nt: TGTGCCAGCAGTTTAACAACCTACAATGAGCAGTTCTTC

abundance: -
v_gene: TRBV5-4
j_gene: TRBJ2-5
d_gene: -
CDR3aa: CARTRSPKQETQYF
CDR3nt: TGTGCCAGAACGAGGAGTCCGAAACAAGAGACCCAGTACTTC

abundance: -
v_gene: TRBV6-5
j_gene: TRBJ2-2
d_gene: -
CDR3aa: CASSYSAGPGTGELFF
CDR3nt: TGTGCCAGCAGTTACTCGGCGGGACCGGGGACCGGGGAGCTGTTTTTT

abundance: -
v_gene: TRBV25-1
j_gene: TRBJ2-2
d_gene: -
CDR3aa: CASTTTANTGELFF
CDR3nt: TGTGCCAGCACTACGACAGCTAACACCGGGGAGCTGTTTTTT

abundance: -
v_gene: TRBV28
j_gene: TRBJ1-5
d_gene: TRBD1
CDR3aa: CASSLTGVRNQPQHF
CDR3nt: TGTGCCAGCAGTTTAACAGGGGTGCGCAATCAGCCCCAGCATTTT

abundance: -
v_gene: TRBV6-6
j_gene: TRBJ2-1
d_gene: -
CDR3aa: CASSTRANNEQFF
CDR3nt: TGTGCCAGCAGTACCCGGGCCAACAATGAGCAGTTCTTC

abundance: -
v_gene: TRBV6-5
j_gene: TRBJ1-2
d_gene: -
CDR3aa: CASGGRVDGYTF
CDR3nt: TGTGCCAGCGGGGGTAGGGTTGATGGCTACACCTTC

abundance: -
v_gene: TRBV5-6
j_gene: TRBJ2-7
d_gene: -
CDR3aa: CASSTSPFYEQYF
CDR3nt: TGTGCCAGCAGCACTTCGCCCTTTTACGAGCAGTACTTC

abundance: -
v_gene: TRBV9
j_gene: TRBJ2-6
d_gene: TRBD1
CDR3aa: CASSILKDRVSGANVLTF
CDR3nt: TGTGCCAGCAGTATTCTAAAGGACAGGGTCTCTGGGGCCAACGTCCTGACTTTC

abundance: -
v_gene: TRBV6-6
j_gene: TRBJ2-7
d_gene: -
CDR3aa: CASRSVGGAYEQYF
CDR3nt: TGTGCCAGCAGGTCCGTAGGGGGAGCCTACGAGCAGTACTTC

abundance: -
v_gene: TRBV10-3
j_gene: TRBJ1-2
d_gene: TRBD1
CDR3aa: CAIKPRTGPSGYTF
CDR3nt: TGTGCCATCAAACCCCGGACAGGGCCTTCAGGCTACACCTTC

abundance: -
v_gene: TRBV5-8
j_gene: TRBJ2-7
d_gene: -
CDR3aa: CASSRGRVLNEQYF
CDR3nt: TGTGCCAGCAGCCGGGGACGGGTCCTTAACGAGCAGTACTTC

abundance: -
v_gene: TRBV5-4
j_gene: TRBJ1-4
d_gene: -
CDR3aa: CASSLGGNVGEKLFF
CDR3nt: TGTGCCAGCAGCTTGGGAGGCAATGTGGGTGAAAAACTGTTTTTT